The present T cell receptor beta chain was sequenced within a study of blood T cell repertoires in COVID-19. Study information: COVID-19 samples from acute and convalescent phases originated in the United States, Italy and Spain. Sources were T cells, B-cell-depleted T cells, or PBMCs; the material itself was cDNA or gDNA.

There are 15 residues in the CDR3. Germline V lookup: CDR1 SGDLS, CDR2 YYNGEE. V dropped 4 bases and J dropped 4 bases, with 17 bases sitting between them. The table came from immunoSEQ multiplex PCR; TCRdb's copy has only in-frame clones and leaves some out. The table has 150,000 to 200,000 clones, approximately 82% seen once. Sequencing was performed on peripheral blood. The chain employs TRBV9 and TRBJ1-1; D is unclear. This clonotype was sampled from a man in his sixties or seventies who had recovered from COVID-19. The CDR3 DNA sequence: TGTGCCAGCAGCCTCCCTGGAGGACCAGTCACTGAAGCTTTCTTT. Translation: CASSLPGGPVTEAFF.